The 13 T cell receptor beta chains given below trace back to one sample, sequenced in a study of blood T cells in healthy people across ages. A second roughly 6 to 12 cycle PCR used barcoded and J-beta primers. MiXCR was run by TCRdb on the 5' RACE reads, yielding one entry per CDR3 protein. The sample holds approximately 790,000 distinct CDR3 sequences; about 62% are singletons and the top ten take 25% to 35%. What was sequenced was blood. The receptors derive from a man aged 25-45 years in good health.

The V and J genes are TRBV9 and TRBJ2-2, with D perhaps matching TRBD1 (6 bases). The length of the CDR3 is 18 residues. V was trimmed by 3 bases and J by 1 base, leaving 19 bases between them. Germline loops: CDR1 SGDLS, CDR2 YYNGEE. The CDR3 region is CASSGRGGSGKNTGELFF. Written as DNA, the CDR3 is TGTGCCAGCAGCGGTAGAGGGGGATCAGGGAAGAACACCGGGGAGCTGTTTTTT.

The chain joins TRBV4-3 to TRBJ1-6; D is uncertain. The length of the CDR3 is 16 residues. V lost 0 bases and J 7 bases, leaving 13 bases between the germline ends. The V gene's germline CDR1 is LGHNA and CDR2 YSLEER. CDR3 coding DNA: TGCGCCAGCAGCCAAGATATCCCCCAGCGGAATTCACCCCTCCACTTT. Protein sequence: CASSQDIPQRNSPLHF.

This chain links TRBV12-3 or TRBV12-4 with TRBJ1-6; 8 bases align to TRBD1. This CDR3 has 15 residues. The V gene end was trimmed by 6 bases and the J gene end by 7 bases; junction bases not matched to a gene: 8. The CDR3, as DNA: TGTGCCAGCAGAGATCTACAGGGGGAAAATTCACCCCTCCACTTT. This gives the protein CASRDLQGENSPLHF.

This chain uses TRBV7-7 with TRBJ2-7, with TRBD1 matching over 9 bases. Matching the DNA end better, TRBJ2-5 makes the J call doubtful. Germline V CDR1 and CDR2: SSHAT, FNYEAQ (reference sequence). This CDR3 comprises 14 residues. Here the CDR3 DNA reads TGTGCCAGCAGCACGGGACAGGGTGGAGAGACCCAGTACTTC. Its translation is CASSTGQGGETQYF.

This clonotype has ten or more counts. The chain has TRBV6-6 and TRBJ2-6; TRBD2 might be the D (6 bases). CDR1 is MNHNY and CDR2 is SVGAGI in the germline V gene (reference sequence). Trimming removed 0 bases from V and 2 bases from J, with 11 bases in between. The CDR3 runs 17 residues. CDR3 DNA: TGTGCCAGCAGTTACTCGACCTCGGGGGCTGGGGCCAACGTCCTGACTTTC. Its protein is CASSYSTSGAGANVLTF.

CDR3 in amino acids: CASSLTGQGRYGYTF. CDR3 nucleotides: TGTGCCAGCAGTCTCACTGGACAGGGAAGATATGGCTACACCTTC. This chain uses TRBV6-5 with TRBJ1-2; 8 bases line up with TRBD1. CDR1 and CDR2 from the germline V gene are MNHEY and SVGAGI. The V segment lost 5 bases and the J segment 5 bases; nucleotides outside the gene matches: 10. The CDR3 is made up of 15 amino acids.

As regards this clonotype: A clone one base away is much larger, so this may be a read error. V usage is TRBV20-1 and J usage is TRBJ2-1, with 7 bases aligning to TRBD2. From germline, CDR1 is DFQATT and CDR2 SNEGSKA (reference sequence). The junction had 15 bases not matched to a gene; V was cut back by 0 bases and J by 7 bases. CDR3 length: 17 residues. The CDR3 bases are TGCAGTGCTAGAGATCGGGGGAGGGCAGGGTCGAGGAATGAGCAGTTCTTC. Translated, it gives CSARDRGRAGSRNEQFF.

This clonotype turned up a few times. The rearrangement joins TRBV27 to TRBJ2-1, with D possibly TRBD1 on 6 matching bases. V was shortened by 6 bases and J by 5 bases, with 20 bases between the two germline ends. This CDR3 is built from 16 residues. Germline lookup yields CDR1 MNHEY and CDR2 SMNVEV (reference sequence). CDR3 region: CASRRLHAGANNEQFF. The CDR3 region has the DNA TGTGCCAGCAGGCGACTTCACGCAGGGGCCAACAATGAGCAGTTCTTC.

The rearrangement uses TRBV7-2 and TRBJ2-5; tentatively, D is TRBD2 (7 bases). V was clipped by 1 base and J by 4 bases, with 13 bases between them. In germline, CDR1 is SGHTA, CDR2 FQGNSA. The CDR3 runs 15 residues. CDR3 nucleotides: TGTGCCAGCAGCTTAGTAAGGGGGGGCGGAGAGACCCAGTACTTC. It encodes CASSLVRGGGETQYF. Together with reference TRBV7-2 and TRBJ2-5, the CDR3 gives the full variable domain: GAGVSQSPSNKVTEKGKDVELRCDPISGHTALYWYRQSLGQGLEFLIYFQGNSAPDKSGLPSDRFSAERTGGSVSTLTIQRTQQEDSAVYLCASSLVRGGGETQYFGPGTRLLVL.

This clonotype has more than one count but fewer than ten. The CDR3 loop is CASNGGSDEQYF. The CDR3 nucleotides read TGTGCCAGCAACGGGGGGTCCGACGAGCAGTACTTC. The chain is built from TRBV12-3 or TRBV12-4 and TRBJ2-5, with TRBD2 identical over 7 bases. The J call could be wrong; TRBJ2-7 is a better fit for the DNA end. The CDR3 spans 12 residues.

Written as DNA, the CDR3 is TGTGCCAGCAGCCAAACCCCCCGGTCGAACACCGGGGAGCTGTTTTTT. Its protein product is CASSQTPRSNTGELFF. The chain employs TRBV4-2 and TRBJ2-2; no firm D call. This CDR3 contains 16 residues. Germline loops: CDR1 LGHNA, CDR2 YNFKEQ. With 2 bases removed from V and 0 bases from J, the gap between germline ends came to 10 bases.

The chain employs TRBV6-5 and TRBJ2-1, with 7 bases identical to TRBD2. J gave up 2 bases and V 2 bases, and 6 bases lay outside the gene matches. The CDR3 length is 16 residues. Germline V gene sequence: CDR1 MNHEY, CDR2 SVGAGI. The CDR3 spells CASSYSSGGTYNEQFF. CDR3 bases: TGTGCCAGCAGTTACAGCTCGGGGGGTACCTACAATGAGCAGTTCTTC.

The chain combines TRBV2 with TRBJ1-2, with 7 bases identical to TRBD1. V was clipped by 6 bases and J by 5 bases; unmatched bases: 9. CDR3 length: 14 residues. Germline-derived CDR1 and CDR2 are SNHLY and FYNNEI. CDR3 in DNA: TGTGCCAGCAGCAATAGACAGGGTCAATATGGCTACACCTTC. Translation: CASSNRQGQYGYTF.